These T cell receptor beta chains were read from a single sample in a study of CD8 T cells in Susac syndrome. Each CDR3 protein is one row after TCRdb ran MiXCR on the immunoSEQ multiplex PCR reads. The sample shows 150,000 to 160,000 distinct CDR3 sequences, 95% of them seen only once. The sequencing sample was made of CD8+ T cells from PBMCs. The receptors come from a human donor with multiple sclerosis. The CDR3 runs from the conserved cysteine through the conserved F or W. Fields, in order: clone size, V gene, CDR3 length, J gene, D gene, CDR3 protein, CDR3 DNA. The D gene is left open where the match is weak. Rows may omit the clone size; those that give it use once, few, many or a size class.

clone_size: -; v_call: TRBV29-1; cdr3_length: 13; j_call: TRBJ1-2; d_call: -; cdr3_aa: CSVLTLTDYGYTF; cdr3_nt: TGCAGCGTCTTGACTCTTACAGACTATGGCTACACCTTC
clone_size: -; v_call: TRBV5-6; cdr3_length: 14; j_call: TRBJ1-6; d_call: -; cdr3_aa: CASSFGSGNSPLHF; cdr3_nt: TGTGCCAGCAGCTTTGGGTCAGGGAATTCACCCCTCCACTTT
clone_size: -; v_call: TRBV20-1; cdr3_length: 16; j_call: TRBJ2-3; d_call: TRBD2; cdr3_aa: CSARAPLAGGLDTQYF; cdr3_nt: TGCAGTGCTAGAGCCCCTCTAGCGGGGGGGCTGGATACGCAGTATTTT
clone_size: once; v_call: TRBV9; cdr3_length: 14; j_call: TRBJ2-7; d_call: -; cdr3_aa: CASSAAGSSYEQYF; cdr3_nt: TGTGCCAGCAGCGCGGCAGGGAGCTCCTACGAGCAGTACTTC
clone_size: -; v_call: TRBV4-1; cdr3_length: 15; j_call: TRBJ2-1; d_call: TRBD2; cdr3_aa: CASSQDSGLLNEQFF; cdr3_nt: TGCGCCAGCAGCCAAGATTCGGGACTACTCAATGAGCAGTTCTTC
clone_size: -; v_call: TRBV12-3/TRBV12-4; cdr3_length: 15; j_call: TRBJ2-7; d_call: -; cdr3_aa: CASSESSGIGYEQYF; cdr3_nt: TGTGCCAGCAGTGAATCTTCAGGAATTGGGTACGAGCAGTACTTC
clone_size: -; v_call: TRBV29-1; cdr3_length: 16; j_call: TRBJ2-1; d_call: -; cdr3_aa: CSVEEDERVHYNEQFF; cdr3_nt: TGCAGCGTTGAGGAGGACGAGCGCGTTCACTACAATGAGCAGTTCTTC
clone_size: -; v_call: TRBV27; cdr3_length: 14; j_call: TRBJ2-1; d_call: TRBD1; cdr3_aa: CASSSGGSYNEQFF; cdr3_nt: TGTGCCAGCAGTTCAGGGGGCTCGTACAATGAGCAGTTCTTC
clone_size: -; v_call: TRBV12-3/TRBV12-4; cdr3_length: 12; j_call: TRBJ1-2; d_call: -; cdr3_aa: CASTPWTYGYTF; cdr3_nt: TGTGCCAGCACTCCTTGGACTTATGGCTACACCTTC
clone_size: -; v_call: TRBV29-1; cdr3_length: 11; j_call: TRBJ2-1; d_call: TRBD2; cdr3_aa: CSVPAGNEQFF; cdr3_nt: TGCAGCGTGCCAGCGGGGAATGAGCAGTTCTTC
clone_size: -; v_call: TRBV29-1; cdr3_length: 9; j_call: TRBJ1-2; d_call: -; cdr3_aa: CSVDPGSLF; cdr3_nt: TGCAGCGTCGATCCCGGGAGTCTCTTC
clone_size: -; v_call: TRBV14; cdr3_length: 15; j_call: TRBJ1-6; d_call: -; cdr3_aa: CASSEGQGLNSPLHF; cdr3_nt: TGTGCCAGCAGCGAAGGGCAGGGGCTTAATTCACCCCTCCACTTT
clone_size: -; v_call: TRBV20-1; cdr3_length: 16; j_call: TRBJ2-1; d_call: -; cdr3_aa: CSAYSGALTVGDEQFF; cdr3_nt: TGCAGTGCTTACTCGGGAGCCCTCACGGTTGGGGATGAGCAGTTCTTC
clone_size: -; v_call: TRBV5-1; cdr3_length: 15; j_call: TRBJ2-1; d_call: -; cdr3_aa: CASSLAIDSYNEQFF; cdr3_nt: TGCGCCAGCAGCTTGGCGATTGACTCCTACAATGAGCAGTTCTTC
clone_size: -; v_call: TRBV29-1; cdr3_length: 14; j_call: TRBJ1-1; d_call: -; cdr3_aa: CSVVSGARNTEAFF; cdr3_nt: TGCAGCGTGGTGTCAGGGGCCAGGAACACTGAAGCTTTCTTT
clone_size: -; v_call: TRBV15; cdr3_length: 16; j_call: TRBJ1-6; d_call: TRBD1; cdr3_aa: CATSRARDRADSPLHF; cdr3_nt: TGTGCCACCAGCAGAGCTCGCGACAGGGCCGATTCACCCCTCCACTTT
clone_size: -; v_call: TRBV4-1; cdr3_length: 17; j_call: TRBJ2-1; d_call: -; cdr3_aa: CASSPPGRGAAFNEQFF; cdr3_nt: TGCGCCAGCAGCCCGCCGGGGCGAGGGGCCGCGTTCAATGAGCAGTTCTTC
clone_size: -; v_call: TRBV20-1; cdr3_length: 13; j_call: TRBJ2-7; d_call: -; cdr3_aa: CSARVGSRSEQYF; cdr3_nt: TGCAGTGCTAGAGTGGGCAGTCGTAGCGAGCAGTACTTC
clone_size: once; v_call: TRBV27; cdr3_length: 16; j_call: TRBJ2-7; d_call: -; cdr3_aa: CASSLSTAGQTYEQYF; cdr3_nt: TGTGCCAGCAGTTTATCGACGGCAGGGCAAACCTACGAGCAGTACTTC
clone_size: -; v_call: TRBV20-1; cdr3_length: 15; j_call: TRBJ2-3; d_call: -; cdr3_aa: CSARDDWGVPDTQYF; cdr3_nt: TGCAGTGCTAGAGATGACTGGGGGGTCCCAGATACGCAGTATTTT
clone_size: -; v_call: TRBV27; cdr3_length: 13; j_call: TRBJ1-5; d_call: -; cdr3_aa: CASSLLQGQPQHF; cdr3_nt: TGTGCCAGCAGTTTACTACAGGGACAGCCCCAGCATTTT
clone_size: -; v_call: TRBV27; cdr3_length: 14; j_call: TRBJ2-7; d_call: TRBD1; cdr3_aa: CASSLATGASEQYF; cdr3_nt: TGTGCCAGCAGTCTAGCTACAGGGGCCTCCGAGCAGTACTTC
clone_size: -; v_call: TRBV11-2; cdr3_length: 13; j_call: TRBJ2-7; d_call: TRBD1; cdr3_aa: CASSTGTAFEQYF; cdr3_nt: TGTGCCAGCAGCACCGGGACAGCCTTCGAGCAGTACTTC
clone_size: -; v_call: TRBV12-3/TRBV12-4; cdr3_length: 14; j_call: TRBJ2-7; d_call: TRBD1; cdr3_aa: CASSLIQGAYEQYF; cdr3_nt: TGTGCCAGCAGTTTGATCCAGGGGGCTTACGAGCAGTACTTC